Listed here are 16 T cell receptor beta chains from one sample, sequenced in a study (dated by TCRdb to between 2021 and 2024). Libraries were made using the immunoSEQ multiplex PCR assay. Entries here come from immuneACCESS through TCRdb and include only in-frame sequences with V and J called. Some clones fail to appear in such tables; in the studies checked, an unresolved V gene covers under half of the shortfall, and the cause of the remainder is unknown. The table for this sample lists about 68,000 clones; around 95% of them were counted only once. 4% to 4.5% of the sample rests with the top ten. The sequenced sample was PBMCs. The receptor set was obtained from a man aged 35 to 55 with rheumatoid arthritis.

The CDR3: CASSFLQGAGEKLFF. The CDR3 DNA sequence: TGCGCCAGCAGCTTTCTACAGGGGGCTGGGGAAAAACTGTTTTTT. The chain has TRBV5-1 and TRBJ1-4; TRBD1 agrees at 9 bases. Germline CDR1 and CDR2: SGHRS and YFSETQ. This CDR3 contains 15 residues. The V segment lost 2 bases and the J segment 8 bases; nucleotides outside the gene matches: 7.

The chain joins TRBV6-6 to TRBJ1-3; no clear D gene. The V and J ends lost 8 bases and 4 bases respectively, with 9 bases between them. The germline gives CDR1 MNHNY, CDR2 SVGAGI (reference sequence). The CDR3 loop spans 12 amino acids. The chain's CDR3 is CASRPTGNTIYF. The CDR3 DNA follows: TGTGCCAGCCGACCCACCGGAAACACCATATATTTT.

The rearrangement uses TRBV6-5 and TRBJ2-7; D call uncertain. V lost 0 bases and J lost 5, with 14 bases in between. CDR3 length: 15 residues. Germline V CDR1 and CDR2: MNHEY, SVGAGI. The DNA for the CDR3 is TGTGCCAGCAGTTACTCGATTATAGGGAACCACGAGCAGTACTTC. It specifies CASSYSIIGNHEQYF.

This chain links TRBV11-1 with TRBJ2-1; possibly TRBD2 for D (5 bases). This CDR3 contains 16 residues. Germline V CDR1 and CDR2: SGHAT, FQDESV (reference sequence). Trimming took 5 bases from V and 4 from J, leaving 18 bases between them. The CDR3 coding sequence is TGTGCCAGCAGCACAAGGACTCGTCCTCCGTACAATGAGCAGTTCTTC. As protein: CASSTRTRPPYNEQFF.

In nucleotides, the CDR3 is TGTGCCATCAGTTCGGGGCCGGACACAGATACGCAGTATTTT. Residues: CAISSGPDTDTQYF. The genes are TRBV10-3 and TRBJ2-3; the D gene could be TRBD1 or TRBD2 (5 bases each). CDR3 length equals 14 residues. Deletions cut 5 bases from V and 2 bases from J, with 11 bases between. Germline assignment: CDR1 ENHRY and CDR2 SYGVKD.

The chain joins TRBV7-2 to TRBJ1-2; D possibly corresponds to TRBD1 (5 bases). Trimming pared 3 bases from V and 2 bases from J, leaving 7 bases between. Per germline, CDR1 SGHTA and CDR2 FQGNSA. This CDR3 has 13 amino acids. CDR3 in amino acids: CASSFSGNYGYTF. In DNA form, the CDR3 reads TGTGCCAGCAGCTTTTCAGGGAACTATGGCTACACCTTC.

The chain combines TRBV4-2 with TRBJ2-2; 10 nucleotides agree with TRBD1. The CDR3 is 20 amino acids. Losses at the gene ends were 4 bases for V and 5 bases for J; bases not matched to a gene: 19. From germline, CDR1 is LGHNA and CDR2 YNFKEQ. CDR3 residues: CASSPGTGDPLGPGTGELFF. CDR3 in DNA: TGTGCCAGCAGCCCGGGGACAGGGGACCCTTTAGGACCGGGAACCGGGGAGCTGTTTTTT.

This clone has just one count. The rearrangement links TRBV11-3 to TRBJ2-1, with D possibly TRBD1 on 6 matching bases. CDR1 is SGHNT, CDR2 YENEEA, per germline. The CDR3 runs to 15 residues. The ends were cut back, 4 bases at V and 4 bases at J, with 14 bases in the middle. The chain's CDR3 is CASSSDSTSYNEQFF. Written as DNA, the CDR3 is TGTGCCAGCAGCTCGGACAGCACATCGTACAATGAGCAGTTCTTC.

DNA of the CDR3: TGTGCCAGCAGCCTCGAGCGGGGTGCCGAAGCTTTCTTT. It yields the protein CASSLERGAEAFF. The chain employs TRBV7-2 and TRBJ1-1; no clear D. V lost 5 bases and J 8 bases, leaving 15 bases between the germline ends. This CDR3 spans 13 amino acids. Germline-derived CDR1 and CDR2 are SGHTA and FQGNSA.

J is TRBJ2-7 and V is TRBV9; perhaps TRBD1 as D (6 bases). CDR1 is SGDLS and CDR2 is YYNGEE in the germline V gene. Between the trimmed V and J ends, which lost 0 bases and 5 bases, there was a span of 12 bases. The CDR3 totals 14 residues. This chain's CDR3 is CASSVAAGADEQYF. The CDR3 DNA reads TGTGCCAGCAGCGTAGCGGCAGGGGCAGACGAGCAGTACTTC.

The rearrangement joins TRBV13 to TRBJ1-2; unclear D gene. The CDR3 extends over 12 amino acids. V was pared by 6 bases and J by 8 bases, with 13 bases between. In germline, CDR1 is PRHDT, CDR2 FYEKMQ (reference sequence). The CDR3 DNA reads TGTGCCAGCAGTTCCTATCCGCCCGGCTACACCTTC. Protein sequence: CASSSYPPGYTF.

This clone has a single count. This rearrangement joins TRBV7-2 to TRBJ2-7; 8 bases align to TRBD1. The germline V gene encodes CDR1 SGHTA and CDR2 FQGNSA. V lost 5 bases to trimming and J lost 0 bases; unmatched junction nucleotides: 3. This CDR3 has 14 residues. In DNA form, the CDR3 reads TGTGCCAGCAGCCCGGACAGGGCCTCCTACGAGCAGTACTTC. Translation: CASSPDRASYEQYF.

The chain carries TRBV5-1 and TRBJ1-1; 10 bases are shared with TRBD1. V shed 0 bases, J shed 5 bases, and the junction held 1 base outside the gene matches. The germline V gene has CDR1 SGHRS and CDR2 YFSETQ. The CDR3 runs 14 residues. The CDR3 DNA sequence: TGCGCCAGCAGCTTGGGGACAGGGGGAACTGAAGCTTTCTTT. Residues: CASSLGTGGTEAFF.

The J gene is TRBJ2-2, the V gene TRBV4-3; D gene unclear. The CDR3 is 15 amino acids. The V end was cut by 0 bases, the J end by 3 bases, with 8 bases between. The germline gives CDR1 LGHNA, CDR2 YSLEER. In DNA form, the CDR3 reads TGCGCCAGCAGCCAAGATTTACTTTACACCGGGGAGCTGTTTTTT. Amino acids: CASSQDLLYTGELFF.

The rearrangement links TRBV27 to TRBJ1-5; D is uncertain. Trimming shortened V by 5 bases and J by 3 bases, and 5 bases separated the two germline ends. This CDR3 spans 12 amino acids. Germline-derived CDR1 and CDR2 are MNHEY and SMNVEV (reference sequence). This CDR3 is CASSKNNQPQHF. CDR3 nucleotides: TGTGCCAGCAGTAAAAACAATCAGCCCCAGCATTTT.

The J gene is TRBJ1-2, the V gene TRBV5-4, with 9 bases aligning to TRBD1. V gave up 3 bases and J gave up 7 bases; unmatched junction bases: 7. This CDR3 spans 14 amino acids. CDR1 SGHNT and CDR2 YYREEE come from the germline V gene (reference sequence). The CDR3 DNA sequence: TGTGCCAGCAGCTGGCAGGGGACAGGGAGTGGCTACACCTTC. Translating gives CASSWQGTGSGYTF.